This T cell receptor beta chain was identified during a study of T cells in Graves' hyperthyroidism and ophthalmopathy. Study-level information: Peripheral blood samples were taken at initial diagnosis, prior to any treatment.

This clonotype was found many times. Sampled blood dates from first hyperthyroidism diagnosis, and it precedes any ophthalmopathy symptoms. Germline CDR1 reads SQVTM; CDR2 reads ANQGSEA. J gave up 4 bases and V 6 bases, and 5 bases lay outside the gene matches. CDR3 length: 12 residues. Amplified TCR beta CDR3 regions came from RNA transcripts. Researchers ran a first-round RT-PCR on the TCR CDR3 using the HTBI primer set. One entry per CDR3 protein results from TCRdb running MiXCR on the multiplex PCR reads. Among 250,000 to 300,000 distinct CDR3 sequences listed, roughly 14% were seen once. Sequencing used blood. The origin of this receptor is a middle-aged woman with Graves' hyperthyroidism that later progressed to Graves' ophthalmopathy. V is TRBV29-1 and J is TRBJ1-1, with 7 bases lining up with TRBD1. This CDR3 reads CSVPGQVTEAFF. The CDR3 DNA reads TGCAGCGTCCCCGGACAGGTCACTGAAGCTTTCTTT. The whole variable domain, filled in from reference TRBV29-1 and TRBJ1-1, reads SAVISQKPSRDICQRGTSLTIQCQVDSQVTMMFWYRQQPGQSLTLIATANQGSEATYESGFVIDKFPISRPNLTFSTLTVSNMSPEDSSIYLCSVPGQVTEAFFGQGTRLTVV.